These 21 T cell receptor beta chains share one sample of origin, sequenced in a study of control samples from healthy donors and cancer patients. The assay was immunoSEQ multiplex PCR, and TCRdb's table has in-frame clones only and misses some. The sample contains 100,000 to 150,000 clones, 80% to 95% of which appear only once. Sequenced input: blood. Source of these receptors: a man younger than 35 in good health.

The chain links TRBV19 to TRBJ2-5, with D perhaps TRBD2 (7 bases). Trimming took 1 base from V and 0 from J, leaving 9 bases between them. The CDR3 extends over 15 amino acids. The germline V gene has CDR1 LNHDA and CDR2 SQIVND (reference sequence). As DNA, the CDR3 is TGTGCCAGTAGTATAGGCGGGGGCCACCAAGAGACCCAGTACTTC. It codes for CASSIGGGHQETQYF.

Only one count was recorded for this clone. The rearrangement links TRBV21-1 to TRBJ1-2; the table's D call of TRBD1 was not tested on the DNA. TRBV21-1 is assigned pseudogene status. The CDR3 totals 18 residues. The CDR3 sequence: CASSQTGTGGPFNYGYTF. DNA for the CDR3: TGTGCCAGCAGCCAGACGGGGACAGGGGGCCCGTTTAACTATGGCTACACCTTC.

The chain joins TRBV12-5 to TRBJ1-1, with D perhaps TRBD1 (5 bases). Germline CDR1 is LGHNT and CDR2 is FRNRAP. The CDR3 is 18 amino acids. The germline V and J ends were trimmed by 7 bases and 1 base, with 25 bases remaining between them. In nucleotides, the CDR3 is TGTGCTAGTGCCCCCTCACGGGTTTGGGGGACCCAGAACACTGAAGCTTTCTTT. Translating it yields CASAPSRVWGTQNTEAFF.

The CDR3 loop reads CASSYSALTYEQYF. The CDR3 nucleotides read TGTGCCAGCAGTTACTCGGCACTTACCTACGAGCAGTACTTC. The chain employs TRBV6-5 and TRBJ2-7; no clear D. V lost 0 bases and J 2 bases, leaving 8 bases between the germline ends. CDR1 and CDR2 (germline): MNHEY, SVGAGI. CDR3 length: 14 residues.

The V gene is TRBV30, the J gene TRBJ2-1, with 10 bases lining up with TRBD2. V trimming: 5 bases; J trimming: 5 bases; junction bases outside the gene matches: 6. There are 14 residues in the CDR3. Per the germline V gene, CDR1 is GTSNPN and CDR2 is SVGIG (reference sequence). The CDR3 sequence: CAWGSLAGDNEQFF. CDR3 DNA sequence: TGTGCCTGGGGCTCCCTAGCGGGGGACAATGAGCAGTTCTTC.

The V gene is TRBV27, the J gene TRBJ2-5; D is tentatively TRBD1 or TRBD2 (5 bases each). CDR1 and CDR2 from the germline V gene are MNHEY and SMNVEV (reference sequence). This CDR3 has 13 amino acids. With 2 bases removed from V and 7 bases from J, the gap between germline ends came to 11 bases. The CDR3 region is CASSLGGITTQYF. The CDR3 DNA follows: TGTGCCAGCAGTTTAGGGGGTATCACGACCCAGTACTTC.

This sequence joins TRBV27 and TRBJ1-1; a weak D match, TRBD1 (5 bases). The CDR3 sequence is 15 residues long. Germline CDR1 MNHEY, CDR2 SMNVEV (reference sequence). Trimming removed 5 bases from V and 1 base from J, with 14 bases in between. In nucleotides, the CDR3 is TGTGCCAGCAGTAGCCTCAGGGATGGGAACACTGAAGCTTTCTTT. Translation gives CASSSLRDGNTEAFF.

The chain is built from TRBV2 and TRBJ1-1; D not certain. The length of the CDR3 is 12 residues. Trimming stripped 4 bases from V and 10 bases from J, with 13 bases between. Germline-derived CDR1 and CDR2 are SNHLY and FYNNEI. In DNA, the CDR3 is TGTGCCAGCAGTGGACCCCTTTACAGAGCTTTCTTT. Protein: CASSGPLYRAFF.

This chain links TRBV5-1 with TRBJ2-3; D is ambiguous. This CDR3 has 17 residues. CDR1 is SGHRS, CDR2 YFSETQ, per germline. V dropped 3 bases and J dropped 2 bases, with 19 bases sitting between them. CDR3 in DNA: TGCGCCAGCAGCTCGGATTCTCGGGTCCGAACCACAGATACGCAGTATTTT. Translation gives CASSSDSRVRTTDTQYF.

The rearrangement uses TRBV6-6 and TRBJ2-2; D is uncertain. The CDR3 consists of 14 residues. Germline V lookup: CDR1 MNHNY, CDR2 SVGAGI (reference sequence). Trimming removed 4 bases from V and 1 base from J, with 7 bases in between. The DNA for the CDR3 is TGTGCCAGCAGTTCCAGCTTGAACACCGGGGAGCTGTTTTTT. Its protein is CASSSSLNTGELFF.

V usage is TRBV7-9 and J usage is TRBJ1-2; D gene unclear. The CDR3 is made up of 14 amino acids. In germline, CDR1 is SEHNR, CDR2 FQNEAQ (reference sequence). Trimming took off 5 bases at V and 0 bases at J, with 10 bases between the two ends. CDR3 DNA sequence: TGTGCCAGCAGCATGCGGACTGCTAACTATGGCTACACCTTC. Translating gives CASSMRTANYGYTF. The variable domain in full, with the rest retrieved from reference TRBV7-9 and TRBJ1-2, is DTGVSQNPRHKITKRGQNVTFRCDPISEHNRLYWYRQTLGQGPEFLTYFQNEAQLEKSRLLSDRFSAERPKGSFSTLEIQRTEQGDSAMYLCASSMRTANYGYTFGSGTRLTVV.

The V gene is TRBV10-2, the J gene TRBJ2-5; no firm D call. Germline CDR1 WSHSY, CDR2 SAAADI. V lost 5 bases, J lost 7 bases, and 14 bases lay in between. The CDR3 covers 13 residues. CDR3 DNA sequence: TGCGCCAGCAGTCTAGGGTTCCGGTGGACCCAGTACTTC. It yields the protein CASSLGFRWTQYF.

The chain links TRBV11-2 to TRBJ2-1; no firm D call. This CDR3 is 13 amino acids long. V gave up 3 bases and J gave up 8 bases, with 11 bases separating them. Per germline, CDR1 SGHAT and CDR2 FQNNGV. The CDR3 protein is CASSLILGDEQFF. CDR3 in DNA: TGTGCCAGCAGCTTGATACTCGGCGATGAGCAGTTCTTC.

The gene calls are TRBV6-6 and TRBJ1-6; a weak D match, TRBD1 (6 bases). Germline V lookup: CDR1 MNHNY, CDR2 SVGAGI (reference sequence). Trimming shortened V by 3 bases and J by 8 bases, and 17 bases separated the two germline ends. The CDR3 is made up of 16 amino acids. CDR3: CASSYIPAEGDSPLHF. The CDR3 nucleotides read TGTGCCAGCAGTTATATTCCAGCTGAGGGGGATTCACCCCTCCACTTT.

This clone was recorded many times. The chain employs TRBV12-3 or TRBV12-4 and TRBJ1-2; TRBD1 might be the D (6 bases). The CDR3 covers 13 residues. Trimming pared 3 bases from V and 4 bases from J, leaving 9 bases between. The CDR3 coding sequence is TGTGCCAGCAGTTTTACAGGGAGCTATGGCTACACCTTC. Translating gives CASSFTGSYGYTF.

Here the CDR3 reads CASSYSTTSGGARTDTQYF. The DNA of the CDR3 is TGTGCCAGCAGTTACTCGACGACTAGCGGGGGGGCACGCACAGATACGCAGTATTTT. V gene TRBV6-2 or TRBV6-3 combines with J gene TRBJ2-3, with 14 positions matching TRBD2. V lost 0 bases, J lost 1 base, and 6 bases stayed unmatched. This CDR3 has 19 amino acids. The germline V gene has CDR1 MNHEY and CDR2 SVGEGT.

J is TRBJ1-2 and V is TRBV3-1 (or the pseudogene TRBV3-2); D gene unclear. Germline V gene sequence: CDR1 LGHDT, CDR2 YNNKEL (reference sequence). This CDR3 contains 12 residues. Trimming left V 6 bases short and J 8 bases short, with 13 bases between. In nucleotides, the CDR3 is TGTGCCAGCAGATCGTATAGTGGAGGCTACACCTTC. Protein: CASRSYSGGYTF.

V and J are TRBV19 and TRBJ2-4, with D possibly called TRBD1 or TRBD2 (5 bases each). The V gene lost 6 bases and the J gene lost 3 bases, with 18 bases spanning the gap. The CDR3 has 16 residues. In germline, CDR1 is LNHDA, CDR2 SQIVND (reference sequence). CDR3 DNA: TGTGCCAGTAGGCGGAGGAGAGGGGTTGGCAAAAACATTCAGTACTTC. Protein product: CASRRRRGVGKNIQYF.

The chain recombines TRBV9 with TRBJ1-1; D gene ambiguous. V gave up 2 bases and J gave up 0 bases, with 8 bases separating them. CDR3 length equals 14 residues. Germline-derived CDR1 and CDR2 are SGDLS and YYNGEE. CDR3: CASSVSVMNTEAFF. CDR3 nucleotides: TGTGCCAGCAGCGTTTCGGTAATGAACACTGAAGCTTTCTTT.

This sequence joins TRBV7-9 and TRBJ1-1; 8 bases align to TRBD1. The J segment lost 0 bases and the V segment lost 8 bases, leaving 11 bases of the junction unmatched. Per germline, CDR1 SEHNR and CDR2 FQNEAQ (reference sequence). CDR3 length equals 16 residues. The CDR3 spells CASRGQVSSMNTEAFF. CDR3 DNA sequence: TGTGCCAGCCGGGGACAGGTGTCATCTATGAACACTGAAGCTTTCTTT.

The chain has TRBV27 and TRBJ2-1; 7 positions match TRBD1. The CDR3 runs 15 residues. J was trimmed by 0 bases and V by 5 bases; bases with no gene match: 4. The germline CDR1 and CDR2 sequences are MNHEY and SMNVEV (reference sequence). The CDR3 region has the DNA TGTGCCAGCAGTCTCGGGACAGCCTCCTACAATGAGCAGTTCTTC. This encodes CASSLGTASYNEQFF.